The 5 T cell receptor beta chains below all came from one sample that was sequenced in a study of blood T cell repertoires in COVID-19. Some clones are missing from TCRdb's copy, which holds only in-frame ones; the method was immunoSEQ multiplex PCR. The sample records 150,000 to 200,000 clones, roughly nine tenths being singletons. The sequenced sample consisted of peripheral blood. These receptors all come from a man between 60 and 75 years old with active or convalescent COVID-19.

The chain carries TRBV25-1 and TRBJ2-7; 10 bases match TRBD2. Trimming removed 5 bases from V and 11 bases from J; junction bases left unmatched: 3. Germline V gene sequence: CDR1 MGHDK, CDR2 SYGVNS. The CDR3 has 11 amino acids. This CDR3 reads CASSLGLAEYF. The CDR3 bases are TGTGCCAGCAGTCTAGGACTAGCGGAGTACTTC.

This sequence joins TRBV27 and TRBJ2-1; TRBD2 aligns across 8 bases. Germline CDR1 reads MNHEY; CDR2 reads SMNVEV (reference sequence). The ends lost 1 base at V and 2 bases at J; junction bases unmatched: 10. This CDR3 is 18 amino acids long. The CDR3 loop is CASSLYAFRTSTYNEQFF. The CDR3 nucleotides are TGTGCCAGCAGTTTATACGCCTTTAGGACTAGCACCTACAATGAGCAGTTCTTC.

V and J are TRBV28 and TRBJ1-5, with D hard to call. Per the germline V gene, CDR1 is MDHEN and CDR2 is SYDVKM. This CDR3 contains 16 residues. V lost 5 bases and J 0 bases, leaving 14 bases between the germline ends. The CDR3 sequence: CASSTRPQYSNQPQHF. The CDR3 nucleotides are TGTGCCAGCAGTACCCGTCCTCAGTATAGCAATCAGCCCCAGCATTTT.

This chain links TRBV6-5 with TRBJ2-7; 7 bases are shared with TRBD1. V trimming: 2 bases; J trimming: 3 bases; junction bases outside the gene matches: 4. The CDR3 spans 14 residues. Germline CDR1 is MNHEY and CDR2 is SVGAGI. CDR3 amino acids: CASSYQRDSYEQYF. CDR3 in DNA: TGTGCCAGCAGTTACCAACGGGACAGCTACGAGCAGTACTTC.

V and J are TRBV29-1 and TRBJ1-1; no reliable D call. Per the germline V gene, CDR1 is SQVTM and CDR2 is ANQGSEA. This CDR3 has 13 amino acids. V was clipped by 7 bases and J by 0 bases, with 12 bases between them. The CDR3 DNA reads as TGCAGCGCTAAACCACCTATGAACACTGAAGCTTTCTTT. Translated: CSAKPPMNTEAFF.